Below are 8 T cell receptor beta chains sequenced from a single sample in a study of blood T cell repertoires in COVID-19 (dated by TCRdb to 2019 to 2021). Libraries were prepared through the immunoSEQ multiplex PCR assay. Imported from immuneACCESS, the table was reduced by TCRdb to in-frame sequences with V and J called. These copies leave out some clones; in studies compared against another copy, an unresolved V gene accounts for under half, and the cause of the remainder is not known. The sample table shows around 90,000 clones, and almost 95% are seen once. The ten largest make up roughly 5.9% of the sample. The sequenced sample was peripheral blood. These receptors all stem from a woman aged 55-69 years with active COVID-19.

The chain combines TRBV7-2 with TRBJ1-1; a weak D match, TRBD1 (6 bases). V lost 2 bases, J lost 0 bases, and 10 bases lay in between. CDR1 is SGHTA and CDR2 is FQGNSA in the germline V gene. The CDR3 is 15 amino acids. The CDR3 region has the DNA TGTGCCAGCAGCTTATCTCGGACAGTGAACACTGAAGCTTTCTTT. It encodes CASSLSRTVNTEAFF.

The genes are TRBV6-5 and TRBJ2-5, with TRBD1 matching over 8 bases. Germline trimming cut 6 bases from V and 5 bases from J; bases unmatched to any gene: 11. CDR3 size: 15 residues. Germline loops: CDR1 MNHEY, CDR2 SVGAGI. The CDR3 nucleotides are TGTGCCAGCAGCACAACTCCAGGGGGCACCGAGACCCAGTACTTC. It specifies CASSTTPGGTETQYF.

This chain links TRBV5-1 with TRBJ2-2; 10 positions agree with TRBD2. The length of the CDR3 is 16 residues. Germline values: CDR1 SGHRS, CDR2 YFSETQ. V was pared by 5 bases and J by 0 bases, with 4 bases of the junction left unmatched. The CDR3 DNA follows: TGCGCCAGCAGTCCTCTAGCGGGGGCGAACACCGGGGAGCTGTTTTTT. Amino acid sequence: CASSPLAGANTGELFF.

CDR3 region: CASSLNAGLGGELFF. CDR3 DNA sequence: TGTGCCAGCAGCTTAAACGCGGGATTGGGCGGGGAGCTGTTTTTT. V usage is TRBV7-9 and J usage is TRBJ2-2; possibly TRBD2 for D (6 bases). V dropped 2 bases and J dropped 7 bases, with 14 bases sitting between them. This CDR3 has 15 residues. CDR1 and CDR2 from the germline V gene are SEHNR and FQNEAQ (reference sequence).

The chain uses TRBV9 and TRBJ1-4; maybe TRBD1 (5 bases). The germline V gene encodes CDR1 SGDLS and CDR2 YYNGEE. CDR3 length: 15 amino acids. The V end lost 4 bases, the J end lost 5 bases, and 15 bases lay between the germline ends. The CDR3 DNA reads as TGTGCCAGCAGCCCCACCCAGGGAGGAAATGAAAAACTGTTTTTT. Translated, it gives CASSPTQGGNEKLFF.

J is TRBJ2-2 and V is TRBV27, with a tentative D call TRBD2 (7 bases). V was trimmed by 2 bases and J by 4 bases, leaving 11 bases between them. Germline CDR1 is MNHEY and CDR2 is SMNVEV (reference sequence). This CDR3 has 15 amino acids. The DNA of the CDR3 is TGTGCCAGCAGTTTAGGGGGGGCTGTCACCGGGGAGCTGTTTTTT. Translating gives CASSLGGAVTGELFF.

The CDR3 loop reads CASSYRQGAGQPQHF. In DNA form, the CDR3 reads TGTGCCAGCAGTTATAGACAGGGGGCTGGACAGCCCCAGCATTTT. The rearrangement links TRBV28 to TRBJ1-5; 10 nucleotides agree with TRBD1. CDR1 and CDR2 (germline): MDHEN, SYDVKM. V gave up 4 bases and J gave up 7 bases; unmatched junction bases: 7. CDR3 length: 15 amino acids.

The rearrangement uses TRBV4-3 and TRBJ2-3, with 9 positions matching TRBD2. Trimming took 3 bases from V and 1 from J; bases not matched to a gene: 5. The CDR3 is 16 residues long. In germline, CDR1 is LGHNA, CDR2 YSLEER. The CDR3 DNA reads as TGCGCCAGCAGCCAGCGACTAGCGGACCGCACAGATACGCAGTATTTT. This translates into CASSQRLADRTDTQYF.